The sequence of this TCR beta chain was determined in a study of T cell responses to AZD1222 COVID-19 vaccine (dated by TCRdb to about 2021). With regard to the full study: AZD1222 recipients whose second dose came at about 4 weeks and those whose second dose came at about 12 weeks were combined into one group, since spike-specific TCR depth and breadth did not differ between the two schedules. Trial participants were enrolled by age into subgroups of 18-55, 56-69 and 70-plus years, and approximately 150, 30 and 60 TCR-sequenced participants, respectively, were included in these subgroups. TCR sequencing was performed for more than 230 trial participants, of whom roughly 200 were given two doses of AZD1222 and some 26 were given two doses of MenACWY control vaccine.

Beyond this particular receptor, the publication reports: The 56-69-year group was small, and its depth increase did not reach significance, likely because of low power. Nearly half of unique spike-specific TCRs reportedly recognized epitopes outside regions mutated in the B.1.351 and B.1.1.7 variants. Participants were mostly white British and included more females than males, and it was suggested by the authors that clonal diversity may have been underestimated. Spike-specific TCR breadth and depth rose significantly after two AZD1222 doses compared with day 0 and with MenACWY recipients. Because no day 14 peak-response samples were available, the repertoires could be characterized only after the peak T cell response. The vaccine-associated CD4 TCRs covered the entire spike protein, and the dominant responses fell in regions 160-218 and 743-854. Conclusions about previously exposed vaccinees are limited, since just a handful of AZD1222 recipients were seropositive for SARS-CoV-2 at baseline.

This specimen's time point label, interpreted: baseline before first vaccination. Vaccinee samples were obtained from the UK trials COV001 and COV002, which included a single-blind randomized controlled phase 2/3 trial of AZD1222 (ChAdOx1 nCoV-19) in healthy adults. For TCRbeta chain sequencing, PBMC samples were collected from trial participants at day 0 and at day 28 after the second dose. The CDR3 regions of human TCRbeta chains were subjected to immunosequencing. The original methods were these. Repertoire TCRs were matched against a reference library of SARS-CoV-2-specific TCRs generated with the MIRA antigen-specificity platform. Breadth was defined as the fraction of unique TCRs that were SARS-CoV-2-associated, and depth was defined as the fraction of total T cells that were SARS-CoV-2-associated. Using the MIRA data, every spike-specific TCR was mapped to the spike region that the TCR reacted to and assigned to either a CD4 or a CD8 class. Log10-transformed breadth and depth values were compared by one-way ANOVA with Sidak's multiple comparisons tests. The table was pulled from immuneACCESS by TCRdb, which kept in-frame rearrangements only. Such tables lose some clones; where checked, under half of the loss comes from unresolved V genes, and the rest has no known cause. V, J and clone size reflect that table, while D and trimming were determined from the DNA. This sample gives 140,000 to 150,000 clones in total; roughly 91% of them show up just once. The leading ten clones occupy over 8% of the sample.

Trimming costs V 2 bases and J 0 bases, and their ends lie 10 bases apart. CDR1 and CDR2, looked up from the germline V gene (reference sequence), are GTSNPN and SVGIG. The CDR3 contains 14 residues, cysteine and phenylalanine counted. Here the CDR3 DNA is all that survives: 42 bases in frame from base 1. As for this clone: It has no known antigen specificity. No much larger clone is present one base from it, and per-base qualities are unavailable.

Recombination joined TRBV30 with TRBJ1-1; TRBD1 could be the D gene, as 5 bases match. The TCR comes from an adult in good health. Sequencing used peripheral blood, obtained on day 0 of AZD1222 vaccination. The nucleotide sequence is TGTGCCTGGAGTCTAGGGACCGTGAACACTGAAGCTTTCTTT. This sequence encodes CAWSLGTVNTEAFF.